The clone carrying this T cell receptor beta chain occurred a few times. Its target is unknown. Researchers amplified the TCR beta CDR3 regions from RNA transcripts. The primer set for the first-round RT-PCR of the TCR CDR3 was HTBI. TCRdb analysed the multiplex PCR reads with MiXCR anew, one entry per CDR3 protein. This table holds hundreds of thousands of distinct CDR3 sequences, under 45% found once. Every diagnosis used clinical symptoms, serum thyroxine and TRAb, thyroid ultrasound and orbital computed tomography. The data originate from a study of T cells in Graves' hyperthyroidism and ophthalmopathy. In germline, CDR1 is LGHNA, CDR2 YSLEER. Germline trimming cut 5 bases from V and 5 bases from J; bases unmatched to any gene: 3. The CDR3 covers 14 residues. General study points: Most thyroid clonotypes that were expanded above 0.001 also turned up in blood.

This TCR was recovered from a woman aged 35 to 49 with Graves' hyperthyroidism. The sample comprised blood. The chain combines TRBV4-3 with TRBJ1-4; TRBD1 matches 9 bases. The CDR3 loop reads CASSGTGMNEKLFF. The CDR3 coding sequence is TGCGCCAGCAGCGGGACAGGGATGAATGAAAAACTGTTTTTT.